The T cell receptor beta chain described here comes from a study of CD8 T cells in Susac syndrome. This CDR3 has 13 amino acids. V dropped 4 bases and J dropped 2 bases, with 7 bases sitting between them. Sequencing of TCR beta covered CD8+ and CD4+ T cells obtained from blood. Negative isolation yielded CD4+ and CD8+ T cells, and FACS enriched TEMRA cells. Random-hexamer reverse transcription was applied to 0.5 to 1 ug RNA. A single record per CDR3 protein comes from TCRdb applying MiXCR to the immunoSEQ multiplex PCR reads. The sample records about 300,000 distinct CDR3 sequences, about 89% being singletons.

This sequence joins TRBV12-3 or TRBV12-4 and TRBJ2-3; D uncertain. This TCR was recovered from a human donor with multiple sclerosis. Sequenced material: CD8+ T cells from PBMCs. As DNA, the CDR3 is TGTGCCAGCAGTTACGCTAACACAGATACGCAGTATTTT. This codes for CASSYANTDTQYF.